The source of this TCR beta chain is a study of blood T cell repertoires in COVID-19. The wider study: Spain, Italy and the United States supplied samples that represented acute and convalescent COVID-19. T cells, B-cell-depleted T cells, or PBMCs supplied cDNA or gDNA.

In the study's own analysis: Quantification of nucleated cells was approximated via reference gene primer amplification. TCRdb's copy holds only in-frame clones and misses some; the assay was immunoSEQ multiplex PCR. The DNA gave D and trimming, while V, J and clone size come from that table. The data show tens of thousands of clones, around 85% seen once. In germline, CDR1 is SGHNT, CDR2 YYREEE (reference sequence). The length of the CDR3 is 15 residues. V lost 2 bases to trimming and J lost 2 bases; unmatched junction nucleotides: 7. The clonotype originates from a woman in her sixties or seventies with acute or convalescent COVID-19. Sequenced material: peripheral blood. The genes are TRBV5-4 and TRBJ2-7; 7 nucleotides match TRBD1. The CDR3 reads CASSLGGQGAYEQYF. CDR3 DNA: TGTGCCAGCAGCTTAGGTGGCCAGGGGGCCTACGAGCAGTACTTC.